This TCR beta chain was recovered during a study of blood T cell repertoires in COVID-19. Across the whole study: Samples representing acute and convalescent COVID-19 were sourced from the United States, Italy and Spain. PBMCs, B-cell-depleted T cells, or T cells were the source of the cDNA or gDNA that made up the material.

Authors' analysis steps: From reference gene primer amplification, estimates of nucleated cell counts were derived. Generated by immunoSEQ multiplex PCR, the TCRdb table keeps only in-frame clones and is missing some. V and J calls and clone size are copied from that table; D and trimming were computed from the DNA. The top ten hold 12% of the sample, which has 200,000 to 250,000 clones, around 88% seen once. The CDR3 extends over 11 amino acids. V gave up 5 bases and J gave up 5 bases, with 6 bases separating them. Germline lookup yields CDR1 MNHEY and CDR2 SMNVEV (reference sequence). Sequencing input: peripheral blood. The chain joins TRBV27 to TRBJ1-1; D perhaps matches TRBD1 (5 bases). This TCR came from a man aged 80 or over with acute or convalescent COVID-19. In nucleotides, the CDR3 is TGTGCCAGCAGTGGGGGGACTGAAGCTTTCTTT. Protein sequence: CASSGGTEAFF.